One and the same sample provided the 8 T cell receptor beta chains below, sequenced in a study of STAT5B mutations in CD4+ large granular lymphocyte leukemia. Profiling relied on immunoSEQ multiplex PCR, and the TCRdb table lists in-frame clones only, not all of them. The sample yields under 40,000 clones, 78% seen once. Sample: CD4+ T cells from blood buffy coats. Source of these receptors: a human donor in good health.

This chain uses TRBV7-6 with TRBJ1-4, with TRBD1 matching 7 bases. Germline lookup yields CDR1 SGHVS and CDR2 FNYEAQ. This CDR3 is built from 15 residues. The J segment lost 7 bases and the V segment lost 1 base, leaving 6 bases of the junction unmatched. The CDR3 region has the DNA TGTGCCAGCAGCTTAGGTCAGGGGGAGGTTGAAAAACTGTTTTTT. This encodes CASSLGQGEVEKLFF.

V usage is TRBV19 and J usage is TRBJ2-5; a weak D match, TRBD2 (6 bases). V was clipped by 4 bases and J by 1 base, with 13 bases between them. The CDR3 has 15 residues. Germline lookup yields CDR1 LNHDA and CDR2 SQIVND (reference sequence). This chain's CDR3 is CASSSGGIVQETQYF. CDR3 nucleotides: TGTGCCAGTAGTAGTGGGGGGATCGTCCAAGAGACCCAGTACTTC. Full variable domain (remainder filled in from reference TRBV19 and TRBJ2-5): DGGITQSPKYLFRKEGQNVTLSCEQNLNHDAMYWYRQDPGQGLRLIYYSQIVNDFQKGDIAEGYSVSREKKESFPLTVTSAQKNPTAFYLCASSSGGIVQETQYFGPGTRLLVL.

The chain carries TRBV15 and TRBJ2-5, with 8 bases matching TRBD1. Germline values: CDR1 LNHNV, CDR2 YYDKDF (reference sequence). With 1 base clipped from V and 4 bases from J, the junction kept 11 bases outside the gene matches. The CDR3 is made up of 17 amino acids. The CDR3 spells CATSRATGQVVGETQYF. The CDR3 nucleotides are TGTGCCACCAGCAGAGCGACGGGACAGGTGGTGGGAGAGACCCAGTACTTC.

This chain uses TRBV5-6 with TRBJ1-2; D is unresolved. The CDR3 spans 15 residues. The ends were cut back, 2 bases at V and 7 bases at J, with 18 bases in the middle. The germline V gene encodes CDR1 SGHDT and CDR2 YYEEEE. In DNA, the CDR3 is TGTGCCAGCAGCTTCTCGTCTATCCTAGGGAGTGGCTACACCTTC. This sequence encodes CASSFSSILGSGYTF.

This chain connects TRBV5-1 to TRBJ2-3; 11 bases are shared with TRBD2. The CDR3 covers 15 residues. Trimming cost V 3 bases and J 6 bases; bases outside gene matches: 6. Germline CDR1 is SGHRS and CDR2 is YFSETQ. CDR3 nucleotides: TGCGCCAGCAGCTCCTTAGCGGGGGGGGCGGATACGCAGTATTTT. It codes for CASSSLAGGADTQYF.

This rearrangement joins TRBV10-3 to TRBJ2-2, with D unclear. Germline CDR1 and CDR2: ENHRY and SYGVKD. V was trimmed by 3 bases and J by 8 bases, leaving 13 bases between them. This CDR3 is 14 amino acids long. CDR3 in DNA: TGTGCCATCAGTGATAACTTGATGTTGGGGGAGCTGTTTTTT. Its protein is CAISDNLMLGELFF.

The V call is TRBV2, the J call TRBJ2-1; D call uncertain. Germline CDR1 and CDR2: SNHLY and FYNNEI. CDR3 length: 16 residues. Deletions cut 4 bases from V and 7 bases from J, with 20 bases between. CDR3 loop: CASSVYRPSKGNEQFF. The CDR3 nucleotides read TGTGCCAGCAGTGTTTACCGTCCCTCAAAGGGAAATGAGCAGTTCTTC.

In this sample, this clone turned up once. The chain employs TRBV28 and TRBJ1-5; the D gene is possibly TRBD1 (5 bases). Germline values: CDR1 MDHEN, CDR2 SYDVKM. The V end lost 5 bases, the J end lost 2 bases, and 19 bases lay between the germline ends. The CDR3 extends over 17 amino acids. CDR3 sequence (DNA): TGTGCCAGCAGTCCCACTAAAACGACGGGGCGCAATCAGCCCCAGCATTTT. Translation gives CASSPTKTTGRNQPQHF.